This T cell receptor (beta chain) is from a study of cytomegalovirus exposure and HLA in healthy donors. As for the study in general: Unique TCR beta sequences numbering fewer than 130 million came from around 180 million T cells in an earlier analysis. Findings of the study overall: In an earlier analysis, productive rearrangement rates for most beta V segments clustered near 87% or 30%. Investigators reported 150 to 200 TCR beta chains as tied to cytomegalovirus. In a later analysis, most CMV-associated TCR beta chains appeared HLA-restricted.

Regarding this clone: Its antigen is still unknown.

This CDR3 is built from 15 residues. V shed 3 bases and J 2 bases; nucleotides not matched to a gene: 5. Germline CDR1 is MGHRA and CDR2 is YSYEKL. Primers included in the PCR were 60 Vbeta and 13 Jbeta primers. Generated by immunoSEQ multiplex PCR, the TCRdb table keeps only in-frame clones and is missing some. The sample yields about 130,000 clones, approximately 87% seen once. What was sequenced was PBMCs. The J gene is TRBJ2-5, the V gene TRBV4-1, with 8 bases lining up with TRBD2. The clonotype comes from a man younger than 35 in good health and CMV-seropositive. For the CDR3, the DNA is TGCGCCAGCAGCCAGGAGCGGGGGAGGCAAGAGACCCAGTACTTC. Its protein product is CASSQERGRQETQYF.